The 28 T cell receptor beta chains presented below share a single source sample, sequenced in a study of human T cells and chemical hapten exposure (dated by TCRdb to about 2021). What the time point label conveys for this sample: healthy volunteer bleed at 6 weeks. Total RNA was isolated from unfractionated whole blood collected in Tempus Blood RNA tubes. Library preparation was by RACE. The listed sequencing device is NextSeq 500. The public reads were quality trimmed at Q25 with fastp and then assembled into clones with MiXCR by TCRdb, keeping productive beta chains. Every CDR3 protein is listed once, alongside the most common genes and DNA of its rows. Across this sample there are about 79,000 distinct CDR3 sequences, with over 8.5% seen only once. Of the sample, approximately 1.5% falls within the top ten clones. Input material: whole blood. These receptors were collected from a male donor in good health. Some clones in this sample may be carry-over from other donors' samples.

The rearrangement joins TRBV5-4 to TRBJ2-6, with D unresolved. Germline lookup yields CDR1 SGHNT and CDR2 YYREEE (reference sequence). The CDR3 length is 16 residues. V was trimmed by 0 bases and J by 0 bases, leaving 7 bases between them. The CDR3 region is CASSLGPGSGANVLTF. Here the CDR3 DNA reads TGTGCCAGCAGCTTGGGGCCGGGCTCTGGGGCCAACGTCCTGACTTTC.

This clonotype was observed at least ten times. This chain uses TRBV7-9 with TRBJ1-1; 9 nucleotides match TRBD1. The CDR3 consists of 14 residues. The V segment lost 5 bases and the J segment 6 bases; nucleotides outside the gene matches: 7. Germline CDR1 reads SEHNR; CDR2 reads FQNEAQ (reference sequence). CDR3: CASSLKTGGAEAFF. The CDR3 DNA reads as TGTGCCAGCAGCCTAAAGACAGGGGGTGCTGAAGCTTTCTTT.

V is TRBV5-1 and J is TRBJ1-4; TRBD1 might be the D (5 bases). V was clipped by 4 bases and J by 8 bases, with 9 bases between them. The CDR3 length is 12 residues. Germline CDR1 reads SGHRS; CDR2 reads YFSETQ. The DNA for the CDR3 is TGCGCCAGCAGCGAAAGGGACGAAAAACTGTTTTTT. Protein product: CASSERDEKLFF.

The chain combines TRBV25-1 with TRBJ1-2; unclear D gene. Germline V gives CDR1 MGHDK, CDR2 SYGVNS. The CDR3 loop spans 15 amino acids. V shed 3 bases and J shed 0 bases, with 11 bases lying between them. In DNA form, the CDR3 reads TGTGCCAGCAGTGATTTGGGGAATACTAACTATGGCTACACCTTC. Translating it yields CASSDLGNTNYGYTF.

This clonotype was observed many times. The V call is TRBV29-1, the J call TRBJ1-1; D is unclear. The V and J ends lost 6 bases and 3 bases respectively, with 11 bases between them. Germline loops: CDR1 SQVTM, CDR2 ANQGSEA. The CDR3 totals 12 residues. CDR3: CSVARADTEAFF. The CDR3 nucleotides read TGCAGCGTCGCTAGGGCAGACACTGAAGCTTTCTTT.

This clonotype showed up many times. The chain recombines TRBV9 with TRBJ2-3; D uncertain. Germline loops: CDR1 SGDLS, CDR2 YYNGEE. The CDR3 has 12 amino acids. Trimming removed 2 bases from V and 6 bases from J, with 7 bases in between. The CDR3 here is CASSVGRDTQYF. For the CDR3, the DNA is TGTGCCAGCAGCGTCGGCCGGGATACGCAGTATTTT.

This clonotype appeared a few times. The J gene is TRBJ1-2, the V gene TRBV15; possibly TRBD1 for D (5 bases). The germline CDR1 and CDR2 sequences are LNHNV and YYDKDF (reference sequence). Trimming took off 1 base at V and 6 bases at J, with 15 bases between the two ends. This CDR3 is built from 15 residues. Here the CDR3 reads CATSRGRGGEDGYTF. The DNA for the CDR3 is TGTGCCACCAGCAGAGGCCGGGGGGGAGAAGATGGCTACACCTTC. Full variable domain (rest looked up from reference TRBV15 and TRBJ1-2): DAMVIQNPRYQVTQFGKPVTLSCSQTLNHNVMYWYQQKSSQAPKLLFHYYDKDFNNEADTPDNFQSRRPNTSFCFLDIRSPGLGDTAMYLCATSRGRGGEDGYTFGSGTRLTVV.

The chain recombines TRBV6-5 with TRBJ2-2; either TRBD1 or TRBD2 may supply D (5 bases each). The germline CDR1 and CDR2 sequences are MNHEY and SVGAGI. The CDR3 is 14 residues long. The V end lost 3 bases, the J end lost 4 bases, and 9 bases lay between the germline ends. The CDR3 spells CASSYSGTTGELFF. The CDR3 DNA reads TGTGCCAGCAGTTATTCAGGGACCACCGGGGAGCTGTTTTTT.

The chain links TRBV4-3 to TRBJ1-2; weak D call: TRBD1 (5 bases). Trimming shortened V by 2 bases and J by 4 bases, and 11 bases separated the two germline ends. The CDR3 contains 14 residues. CDR1 and CDR2 from the germline V gene are LGHNA and YSLEER. The CDR3: CASSQLQGGYGYTF. CDR3 nucleotides: TGCGCCAGCAGCCAACTGCAGGGAGGCTATGGCTACACCTTC.

This clonotype was detected ten times or more. CDR3 sequence reads: CASSLTAATNEKLFF. In DNA form, the CDR3 reads TGTGCCAGCAGCTTGACAGCGGCAACTAATGAAAAACTGTTTTTT. The J gene is TRBJ1-4, the V gene TRBV7-2; TRBD1 might be the D (5 bases). The V and J ends lost 3 bases and 0 bases respectively, with 8 bases between them. Germline V gene data show CDR1 as SGHTA and CDR2 as FQGNSA. This CDR3 has 15 amino acids.

This clonotype has only a few counts. The chain has TRBV10-3 and TRBJ1-5; D unclear. Trimming left V 5 bases short and J 3 bases short, with 5 bases between. The CDR3 runs 12 residues. From germline, CDR1 is ENHRY and CDR2 SYGVKD. DNA of the CDR3: TGTGCCATCAGTCTCCCCAATCAGCCCCAGCATTTT. Amino acid sequence: CAISLPNQPQHF.

This clonotype was counted many times. The rearrangement links TRBV3-1 to TRBJ2-6, with D uncertain. V was trimmed by 4 bases and J by 4 bases, leaving 8 bases between them. Germline V gene data show CDR1 as LGHDT and CDR2 as YNNKEL (reference sequence). CDR3 size: 14 residues. In DNA, the CDR3 is TGTGCCAGCAGCCGCTCAACGGGGGCCAACGTCCTGACTTTC. It specifies CASSRSTGANVLTF.

The chain uses TRBV5-5 and TRBJ2-1; 13 nucleotides match TRBD2. The CDR3 runs 13 residues. Germline-derived CDR1 and CDR2 are SGHKS and YYEKEE (reference sequence). With V trimmed by 8 bases and J by 7 bases, 3 bases remained unmatched. CDR3 loop: CASRTSGRNEQFF. The CDR3, as DNA: TGTGCCAGTAGGACTAGCGGGAGAAATGAGCAGTTCTTC.

This clonotype showed up many times. V usage is TRBV11-2 and J usage is TRBJ2-1; tentative D call: TRBD1 (5 bases). Trimming took off 1 base at V and 0 bases at J, with 10 bases between the two ends. The germline gives CDR1 SGHAT, CDR2 FQNNGV. The CDR3 extends over 16 amino acids. The CDR3 protein is CASSLATGRSYNEQFF. DNA for the CDR3: TGTGCCAGCAGCTTAGCTACAGGCCGCTCCTACAATGAGCAGTTCTTC. Supplemented by reference TRBV11-2 and TRBJ2-1, the full variable domain reads EAGVAQSPRYKIIEKRQSVAFWCNPISGHATLYWYQQILGQGPKLLIQFQNNGVVDDSQLPKDRFSAERLKGVDSTLKIQPAKLEDSAVYLCASSLATGRSYNEQFFGPGTRLTVL.

This chain's CDR3 is CASSQDPGGVTDTQYF. In nucleotides, the CDR3 is TGCGCCAGCAGCCAAGACCCGGGGGGGGTCACAGATACGCAGTATTTT. The V gene is TRBV4-3, the J gene TRBJ2-3, with TRBD2 matching over 8 bases. The junction had 4 bases not matched to a gene; V was cut back by 0 bases and J by 2 bases. Looked up from germline, CDR1 is LGHNA and CDR2 is YSLEER. The CDR3 spans 16 residues.

This rearrangement joins TRBV25-1 to TRBJ2-7; 13 positions match TRBD2. This CDR3 is 15 amino acids long. Germline loops: CDR1 MGHDK, CDR2 SYGVNS. J gave up 3 bases and V 1 base, and 0 bases lay outside the gene matches. CDR3 amino acids: CASSEWTSGSYEQYF. The CDR3, as DNA: TGTGCCAGCAGTGAATGGACTAGCGGGAGCTACGAGCAGTACTTC.

The CDR3 region is CASSLDTTDTQYF. In DNA form, the CDR3 reads TGTGCCAGCAGCTTGGACACCACAGATACGCAGTATTTT. V gene TRBV12-3 or TRBV12-4 combines with J gene TRBJ2-3; a possible D gene is TRBD1 (5 bases). With 6 bases removed from V and 2 bases from J, the gap between germline ends came to 9 bases. This CDR3 is built from 13 residues.

The chain recombines TRBV19 with TRBJ2-3; 11 bases match TRBD2. The ends lost 0 bases at V and 0 bases at J; junction bases unmatched: 8. The CDR3 consists of 19 residues. Germline V gives CDR1 LNHDA, CDR2 SQIVND (reference sequence). As DNA, the CDR3 is TGTGCCAGTAGTATAGAACAGTTTCTAGCGGGAGGCAGCACAGATACGCAGTATTTT. Its protein is CASSIEQFLAGGSTDTQYF.

The chain carries TRBV5-4 and TRBJ2-3; 10 bases match TRBD2. This CDR3 has 15 amino acids. V was pared by 4 bases and J by 2 bases, with 4 bases of the junction left unmatched. The germline V gene has CDR1 SGHNT and CDR2 YYREEE (reference sequence). CDR3 in DNA: TGTGCCAGCAGCCCTGGGACTAGCGTCACAGATACGCAGTATTTT. As protein: CASSPGTSVTDTQYF.

The V and J genes are TRBV18 and TRBJ1-4; no clear D. V was shortened by 0 bases and J by 4 bases, with 12 bases between the two germline ends. The CDR3 is made up of 16 amino acids. Germline CDR1 KGHSH, CDR2 LQKENI. DNA for the CDR3: TGTGCCAGCTCACCACCTGGGCAGGCCTATAATGAAAAACTGTTTTTT. This sequence encodes CASSPPGQAYNEKLFF.

This clonotype was counted ten times or more. J is TRBJ2-2 and V is TRBV3-1, with D possibly being TRBD1 (5 bases). The germline V gene encodes CDR1 LGHDT and CDR2 YNNKEL (reference sequence). Trimming removed 0 bases from V and 3 bases from J, with 11 bases in between. This CDR3 comprises 16 residues. The CDR3 reads CASSQDKPRDTGELFF. The CDR3 coding sequence is TGTGCCAGCAGCCAAGATAAGCCCAGGGACACCGGGGAGCTGTTTTTT.

This clonotype was observed a handful of times. V is TRBV5-4 and J is TRBJ2-1; a possible D gene is TRBD2 (5 bases). The germline V gene encodes CDR1 SGHNT and CDR2 YYREEE (reference sequence). Trimming shortened V by 2 bases and J by 8 bases, and 11 bases separated the two germline ends. The CDR3 is 13 amino acids. Here the CDR3 DNA reads TGTGCCAGCAGCTTTACCAGGCGGGATGAGCAGTTCTTC. Protein sequence: CASSFTRRDEQFF.

This clonotype was counted only a few times. The chain uses TRBV11-1 and TRBJ2-3; no clear D gene. Looked up from germline, CDR1 is SGHAT and CDR2 is FQDESV (reference sequence). The CDR3 is 14 residues long. V lost 5 bases, J lost 14 bases, and 23 bases lay in between. The CDR3 DNA follows: TGTGCCAGCAGCCGCCCTCCTGATAAAAGGGTATCGTATTTT. Translation: CASSRPPDKRVSYF.

This clonotype was counted a few times. This rearrangement joins TRBV6-6 to TRBJ2-2; unclear D gene. This CDR3 is built from 19 residues. V gave up 0 bases and J gave up 3 bases, with 20 bases separating them. Germline values: CDR1 MNHNY, CDR2 SVGAGI (reference sequence). CDR3 amino acids: CASSYSSLSRAAHTGELFF. CDR3 in DNA: TGTGCCAGCAGTTACTCATCCCTCTCACGGGCAGCGCACACCGGGGAGCTGTTTTTT.

This clonotype was counted between two and nine times. The chain couples TRBV6-1 to TRBJ2-3, with 8 positions matching TRBD2. The germline CDR1 and CDR2 sequences are MNHNS and SASEGT. The CDR3 is 17 residues long. The junction had 10 bases not matched to a gene; V was cut back by 5 bases and J by 0 bases. The CDR3 sequence is CASSSGTRGGSTDTQYF. DNA for the CDR3: TGTGCCAGCAGTTCCGGGACTAGAGGGGGTAGCACAGATACGCAGTATTTT.

This rearrangement joins TRBV25-1 to TRBJ1-2; D is unclear. CDR1 is MGHDK and CDR2 is SYGVNS in the germline V gene. The ends were cut back, 1 base at V and 0 bases at J, with 12 bases in the middle. CDR3 length: 16 amino acids. CDR3 sequence reads: CASSEWEENSNYGYTF. The CDR3 region has the DNA TGTGCCAGCAGTGAATGGGAAGAGAACTCTAACTATGGCTACACCTTC.

This clonotype was seen repeatedly, ten times or more. The chain recombines TRBV7-9 with TRBJ1-5, with D perhaps TRBD1 (5 bases). The CDR3 loop spans 13 amino acids. Germline V CDR1 and CDR2: SEHNR, FQNEAQ (reference sequence). Trimming shortened V by 5 bases and J by 3 bases, and 8 bases separated the two germline ends. CDR3 sequence: CASSPTDNQPQHF. The DNA for the CDR3 is TGTGCCAGCAGCCCGACAGACAATCAGCCCCAGCATTTT.

There are a few counts of this clonotype. The rearrangement uses TRBV6-6 and TRBJ2-7; D gene ambiguous. CDR3 length: 14 residues. Germline V gene data show CDR1 as MNHNY and CDR2 as SVGAGI (reference sequence). Trimming removed 0 bases at V and 0 bases at J, with 6 bases between. The CDR3 DNA sequence: TGTGCCAGCAGTTACTCGAGGAGCTCCTACGAGCAGTACTTC. It specifies CASSYSRSSYEQYF.